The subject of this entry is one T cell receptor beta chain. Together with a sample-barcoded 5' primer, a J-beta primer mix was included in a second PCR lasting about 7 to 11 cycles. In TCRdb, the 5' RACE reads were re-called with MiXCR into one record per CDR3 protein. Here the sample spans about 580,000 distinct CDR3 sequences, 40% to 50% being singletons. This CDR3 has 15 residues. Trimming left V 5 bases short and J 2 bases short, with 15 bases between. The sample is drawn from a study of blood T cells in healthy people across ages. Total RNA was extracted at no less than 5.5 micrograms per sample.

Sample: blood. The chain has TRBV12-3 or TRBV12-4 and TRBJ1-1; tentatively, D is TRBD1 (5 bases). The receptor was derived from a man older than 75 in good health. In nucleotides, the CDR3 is TGTGCCAGCAGTCCGCGGAGGGACCTAAACACTGAAGCTTTCTTT. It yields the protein CASSPRRDLNTEAFF.